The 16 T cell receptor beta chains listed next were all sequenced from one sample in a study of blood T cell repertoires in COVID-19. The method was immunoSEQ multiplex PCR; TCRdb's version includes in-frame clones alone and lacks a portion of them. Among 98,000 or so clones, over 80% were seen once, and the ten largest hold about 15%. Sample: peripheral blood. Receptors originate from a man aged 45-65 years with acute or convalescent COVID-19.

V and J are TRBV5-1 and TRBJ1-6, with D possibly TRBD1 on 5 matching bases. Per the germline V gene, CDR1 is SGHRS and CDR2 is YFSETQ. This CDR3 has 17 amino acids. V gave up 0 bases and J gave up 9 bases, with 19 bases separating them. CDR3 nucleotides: TGCGCCAGCAGCTTGGCTGGGCAGGGAAGCCGCCCTTCACCCCTCCACTTT. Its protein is CASSLAGQGSRPSPLHF.

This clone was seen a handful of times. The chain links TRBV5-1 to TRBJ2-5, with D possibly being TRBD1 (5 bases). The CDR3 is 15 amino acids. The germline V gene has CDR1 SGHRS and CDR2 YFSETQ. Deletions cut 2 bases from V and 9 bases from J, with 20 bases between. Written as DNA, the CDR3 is TGCGCCAGCAGCTTAGGTTCCAGGGCTTCCCGGGCCCAGTACTTC. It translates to CASSLGSRASRAQYF.

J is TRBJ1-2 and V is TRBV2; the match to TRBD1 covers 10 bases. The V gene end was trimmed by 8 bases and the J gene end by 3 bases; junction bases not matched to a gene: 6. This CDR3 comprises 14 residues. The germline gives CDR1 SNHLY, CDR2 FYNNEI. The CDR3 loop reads CASRQGASDYGYTF. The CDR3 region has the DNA TGTGCCAGCCGACAGGGGGCGTCCGACTATGGCTACACCTTC. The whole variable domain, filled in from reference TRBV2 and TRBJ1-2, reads EPEVTQTPSHQVTQMGQEVILRCVPISNHLYFYWYRQILGQKVEFLVSFYNNEISEKSEIFDDQFSVERPDGSNFTLKIRSTKLEDSAMYFCASRQGASDYGYTFGSGTRLTVV.

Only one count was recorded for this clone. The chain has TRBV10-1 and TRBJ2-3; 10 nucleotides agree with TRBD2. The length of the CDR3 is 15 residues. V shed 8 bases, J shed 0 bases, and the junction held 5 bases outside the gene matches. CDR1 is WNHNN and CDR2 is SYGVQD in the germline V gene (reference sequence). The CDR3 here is CASRRLAGSTDTQYF. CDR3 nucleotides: TGCGCCAGCCGAAGACTAGCGGGCAGCACAGATACGCAGTATTTT.

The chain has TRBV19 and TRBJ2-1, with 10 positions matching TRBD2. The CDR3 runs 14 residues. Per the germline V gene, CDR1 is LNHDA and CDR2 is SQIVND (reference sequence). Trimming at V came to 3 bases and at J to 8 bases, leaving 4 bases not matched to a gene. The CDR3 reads CASSMLAGDHEQFF. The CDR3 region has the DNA TGTGCCAGTAGTATGCTAGCGGGAGATCATGAGCAGTTCTTC.

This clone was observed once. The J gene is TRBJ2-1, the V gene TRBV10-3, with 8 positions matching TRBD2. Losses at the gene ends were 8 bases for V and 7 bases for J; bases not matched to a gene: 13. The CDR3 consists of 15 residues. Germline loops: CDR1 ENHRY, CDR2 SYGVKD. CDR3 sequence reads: CAIGLLSGSGNEQFF. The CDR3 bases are TGTGCCATCGGGTTACTGAGCGGGAGCGGAAATGAGCAGTTCTTC.

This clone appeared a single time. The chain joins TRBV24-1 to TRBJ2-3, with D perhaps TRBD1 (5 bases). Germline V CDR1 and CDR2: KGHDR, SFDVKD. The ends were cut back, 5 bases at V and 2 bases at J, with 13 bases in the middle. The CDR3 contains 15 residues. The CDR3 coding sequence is TGTGCCACCAGTGTTCGGACAACAGTCACAGATACGCAGTATTTT. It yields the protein CATSVRTTVTDTQYF.

CDR3 in amino acids: CAWTNKGGYTF. DNA for the CDR3: TGTGCCTGGACCAATAAGGGGGGCTACACCTTC. V is TRBV30 and J is TRBJ1-2; possibly TRBD1 for D (5 bases). Germline V gives CDR1 GTSNPN, CDR2 SVGIG (reference sequence). V lost 4 bases and J 8 bases, leaving 11 bases between the germline ends. This CDR3 has 11 residues.

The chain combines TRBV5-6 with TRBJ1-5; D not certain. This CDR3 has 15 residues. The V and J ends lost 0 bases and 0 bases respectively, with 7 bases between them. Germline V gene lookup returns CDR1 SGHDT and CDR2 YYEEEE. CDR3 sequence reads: CASSLGPYSNQPQHF. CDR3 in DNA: TGTGCCAGCAGCTTGGGCCCCTATAGCAATCAGCCCCAGCATTTT.

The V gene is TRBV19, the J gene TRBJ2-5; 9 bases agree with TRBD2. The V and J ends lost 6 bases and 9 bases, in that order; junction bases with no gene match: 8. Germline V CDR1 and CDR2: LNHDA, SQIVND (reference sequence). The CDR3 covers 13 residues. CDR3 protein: CASSGTSRGAQYF. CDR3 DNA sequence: TGTGCCAGTAGCGGGACTAGCCGGGGGGCCCAGTACTTC.

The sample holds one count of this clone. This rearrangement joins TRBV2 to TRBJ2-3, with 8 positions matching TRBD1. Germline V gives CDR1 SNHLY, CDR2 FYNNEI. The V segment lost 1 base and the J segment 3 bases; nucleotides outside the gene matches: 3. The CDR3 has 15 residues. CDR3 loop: CASSEDRGVTDTQYF. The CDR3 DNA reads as TGTGCCAGCAGTGAAGACAGGGGGGTGACAGATACGCAGTATTTT. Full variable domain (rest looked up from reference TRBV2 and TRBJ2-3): EPEVTQTPSHQVTQMGQEVILRCVPISNHLYFYWYRQILGQKVEFLVSFYNNEISEKSEIFDDQFSVERPDGSNFTLKIRSTKLEDSAMYFCASSEDRGVTDTQYFGPGTRLTVL.

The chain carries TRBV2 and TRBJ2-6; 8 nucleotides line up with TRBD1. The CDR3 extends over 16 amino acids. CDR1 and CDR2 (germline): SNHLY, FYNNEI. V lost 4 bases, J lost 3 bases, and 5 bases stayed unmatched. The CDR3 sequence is CASSVFRGRGANVLTF. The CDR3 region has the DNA TGTGCCAGCAGTGTGTTCAGGGGGCGTGGGGCCAACGTCCTGACTTTC.

The CDR3 DNA sequence: TGTGCCAGCAGCTTAAGTGGCGGGGGGCAAGAGACCCAGTACTTC. This gives the protein CASSLSGGGQETQYF. This chain links TRBV11-2 with TRBJ2-5, with 8 bases that match TRBD2. This CDR3 region has 15 residues. Germline CDR1 and CDR2: SGHAT and FQNNGV. V shed 2 bases, J shed 2 bases, and the junction held 4 bases outside the gene matches. Based on the CDR3 plus reference TRBV11-2 and TRBJ2-5, the full variable domain is EAGVAQSPRYKIIEKRQSVAFWCNPISGHATLYWYQQILGQGPKLLIQFQNNGVVDDSQLPKDRFSAERLKGVDSTLKIQPAKLEDSAVYLCASSLSGGGQETQYFGPGTRLLVL.

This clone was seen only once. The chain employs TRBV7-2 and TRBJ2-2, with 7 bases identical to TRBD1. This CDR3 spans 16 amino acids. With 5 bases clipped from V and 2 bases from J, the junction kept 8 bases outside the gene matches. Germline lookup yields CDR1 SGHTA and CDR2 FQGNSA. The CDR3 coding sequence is TGTGCCAGCAGCATTCTGGGACAGACCAACACCGGGGAGCTGTTTTTT. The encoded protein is CASSILGQTNTGELFF. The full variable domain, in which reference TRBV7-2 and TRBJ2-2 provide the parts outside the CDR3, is GAGVSQSPSNKVTEKGKDVELRCDPISGHTALYWYRQSLGQGLEFLIYFQGNSAPDKSGLPSDRFSAERTGGSVSTLTIQRTQQEDSAVYLCASSILGQTNTGELFFGEGSRLTVL.

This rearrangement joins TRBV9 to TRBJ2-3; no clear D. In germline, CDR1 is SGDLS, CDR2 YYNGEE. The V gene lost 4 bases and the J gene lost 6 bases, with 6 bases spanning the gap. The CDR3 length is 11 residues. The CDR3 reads CASSSSDTQYF. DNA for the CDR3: TGTGCCAGCAGCTCCTCCGATACGCAGTATTTT. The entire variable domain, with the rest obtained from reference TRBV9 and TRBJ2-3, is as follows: DSGVTQTPKHLITATGQRVTLRCSPRSGDLSVYWYQQSLDQGLQFLIQYYNGEERAKGNILERFSAQQFPDLHSELNLSSLELGDSALYFCASSSSDTQYFGPGTRLTVL.

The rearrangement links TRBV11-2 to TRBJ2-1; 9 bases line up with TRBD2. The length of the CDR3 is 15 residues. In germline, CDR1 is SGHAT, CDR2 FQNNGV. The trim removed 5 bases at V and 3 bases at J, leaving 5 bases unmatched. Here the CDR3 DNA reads TGTGCCAGCAGCCCAGGACTAGCGTTCTACAATGAGCAGTTCTTC. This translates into CASSPGLAFYNEQFF.